The 12 T cell receptor beta chains in this list originate from one sample, sequenced in a study of Graves' ophthalmopathy and Graves' hyperthyroidism. The authors amplified TCR beta CDR3 regions, and they did so from RNA transcripts for repertoire sequencing. First-round RT-PCR with HTBI primers preceded a second-round multiplex PCR. In TCRdb, the multiplex PCR reads were re-called with MiXCR into one record per CDR3 protein. Seen here are approximately 160,000 distinct CDR3 sequences, under 45% observed once, and the top ten hold around 8.9%. The sample consisted of peripheral blood. The receptors shown here come from a young man with Graves' ophthalmopathy.

This chain links TRBV6-2 or TRBV6-3 with TRBJ2-7; the match to TRBD2 covers 8 bases. The CDR3 is 15 amino acids. Trimming at V came to 7 bases and at J to 4 bases, leaving 12 bases not matched to a gene. CDR1 is MNHEY, CDR2 SVGEGT, per germline. DNA of the CDR3: TGTGCCAGCAACCCGGGGGTGAGCGGGAGTTACGAGCAGTACTTC. Its protein product is CASNPGVSGSYEQYF.

This clonotype was found many times. The chain couples TRBV5-4 to TRBJ2-5, with D possibly TRBD1 on 6 matching bases. CDR1 is SGHNT, CDR2 YYREEE, per germline (reference sequence). V was cut by 4 bases and J by 2 bases, with 15 bases left in between. CDR3 size: 15 residues. Written as DNA, the CDR3 is TGTGCCAGCAGCAGCAGGACAGACGGACAAGAGACCCAGTACTTC. Its translation is CASSSRTDGQETQYF.

Many counts were recorded for this clonotype. The V gene is TRBV7-8, the J gene TRBJ2-7; D tentatively reads TRBD1 or TRBD2 (6 bases each). This CDR3 contains 15 residues. V was clipped by 2 bases and J by 4 bases, with 15 bases between them. Germline-derived CDR1 and CDR2 are SGHVS and FQNEAQ. The CDR3 DNA sequence: TGTGCCAGCAGCTTAAGGCGGGAAAGGGGGTACGAGCAGTACTTC. Translating gives CASSLRRERGYEQYF.

This chain uses TRBV4-3 with TRBJ1-1; D is perhaps TRBD1 (6 bases). The germline CDR1 and CDR2 sequences are LGHNA and YSLEER. The CDR3 contains 18 residues. Trimming stripped 0 bases from V and 0 bases from J, with 17 bases between. The CDR3 nucleotides read TGCGCCAGCAGCCAAGATCGTTTGGGGGCCGGTATGAACACTGAAGCTTTCTTT. Encoded protein: CASSQDRLGAGMNTEAFF.

At least ten counts were recorded for this clonotype. A junction boundary mismatches the germline segment, possibly from a read error. This chain links TRBV24-1 with TRBJ1-2, with TRBD1 matching over 9 bases. The CDR3 contains 15 residues. Germline V gene sequence: CDR1 KGHDR, CDR2 SFDVKD. The CDR3 DNA reads as TGTGCCACCTGTGACGCCGGACAGGGGAACTATGGCTACACCTTC. Its protein is CATCDAGQGNYGYTF.

This sequence joins TRBV20-1 and TRBJ2-7; TRBD2 aligns across 10 bases. Germline CDR1 DFQATT, CDR2 SNEGSKA (reference sequence). The length of the CDR3 is 14 residues. V shed 5 bases, J shed 0 bases, and the junction held 4 bases outside the gene matches. The CDR3 spells CSAVAGGPSYEQYF. The CDR3 nucleotides are TGCAGTGCTGTAGCGGGAGGCCCCTCCTACGAGCAGTACTTC.

This clonotype was picked up a small number of times. The chain links TRBV19 to TRBJ1-5, with 8 bases matching TRBD1. There are 14 residues in the CDR3. Germline V gives CDR1 LNHDA, CDR2 SQIVND (reference sequence). V trimming: 7 bases; J trimming: 9 bases; junction bases outside the gene matches: 11. In nucleotides, the CDR3 is TGTGCCAGTACCCCAGGGGGCGTCGAAATGCCCCAGCATTTT. This codes for CASTPGGVEMPQHF.

Ten or more counts support this clonotype. The chain couples TRBV28 to TRBJ1-1, with D unclear. Germline CDR1 and CDR2: MDHEN and SYDVKM. The germline V and J ends were trimmed by 7 bases and 4 bases, with 10 bases remaining between them. This CDR3 has 12 residues. CDR3 in DNA: TGTGCCAGCAACAAATGGAGCACTGAAGCTTTCTTT. Encoded protein: CASNKWSTEAFF.

The chain couples TRBV29-1 to TRBJ2-7; D possibly corresponds to TRBD1 (6 bases). V gave up 6 bases and J gave up 1 base, with 16 bases separating them. The CDR3 has 14 residues. Germline CDR1 and CDR2: SQVTM and ANQGSEA. CDR3 in amino acids: CSVSELDRSYEQYF. DNA for the CDR3: TGCAGCGTCTCCGAACTTGACAGGTCCTACGAGCAGTACTTC.

The chain recombines TRBV7-2 with TRBJ2-2, with no clear D. This CDR3 contains 14 residues. Trimming pared 1 base from V and 5 bases from J, leaving 8 bases between. Germline CDR1 reads SGHTA; CDR2 reads FQGNSA. This chain's CDR3 is CASSLGSGTGELFF. The CDR3 DNA is TGTGCCAGCAGCTTAGGTTCTGGAACCGGGGAGCTGTTTTTT.

The rearrangement links TRBV20-1 to TRBJ1-5; weak D call: TRBD1 (5 bases). From germline, CDR1 is DFQATT and CDR2 SNEGSKA (reference sequence). The CDR3 is 14 amino acids. V was trimmed by 0 bases and J by 3 bases, leaving 9 bases between them. CDR3 loop: CSARDGANNQPQHF. The CDR3 DNA is TGCAGTGCTAGAGATGGGGCTAACAATCAGCCCCAGCATTTT.

The chain links TRBV2 to TRBJ1-1; a weak D match, TRBD1 (5 bases). The CDR3 totals 15 residues. CDR1 and CDR2 from the germline V gene are SNHLY and FYNNEI. Trimming stripped 5 bases from V and 4 bases from J, with 17 bases between. CDR3 DNA: TGTGCCAGCAGTTGGGGACTCGGGGGAATCACTGAAGCTTTCTTT. Encoded protein: CASSWGLGGITEAFF.